This T cell receptor beta chain was identified during a study of blood T cells in healthy people across ages. In the study overall: Per two T cells, template switching captured roughly one barcoded beta molecule. General study points: Naive T cell percentage strongly correlated with TCR beta diversity.

Germline assignment: CDR1 SEHNR and CDR2 FQNEAQ (reference sequence). CDR3 size: 18 residues. Losses at the gene ends were 4 bases for V and 0 bases for J; bases not matched to a gene: 7. A second roughly 7 to 12 cycle PCR used barcoded and J-beta primers. A single record per CDR3 protein comes from TCRdb applying MiXCR to the 5' RACE reads. The table shows some 640,000 distinct CDR3 sequences, with roughly 31% occurring only once. To note about this clonotype: Its antigen is not identified.

The source is an elderly woman in good health. The specimen was blood. This rearrangement joins TRBV7-9 to TRBJ2-2; 11 bases line up with TRBD2. The CDR3 bases are TGTGCCAGCAGCTCTCCACTAGCGGGGGCGTCGAACACCGGGGAGCTGTTTTTT. This encodes CASSSPLAGASNTGELFF.